This TCR beta chain was recorded in a study of shared clonotypes between healthy human individuals. Overall study: CD4 naive cells filled three plates per donor, CD4 memory three, CD8 naive two and CD8 memory one.

Overall study findings and caveats: Blood was the sole source, and tissue repertoires probably differ. Clonotypes that were shared across a few donors made up approximately 5% of naive CD4 clonotypes.

The repertoire was sequenced with immunoSEQ multiplex PCR; TCRdb's copy has only in-frame clones and lacks some. The table shows some 1,100,000 clones, with around three quarters occurring only once. The germline V gene encodes CDR1 SNHLY and CDR2 FYNNEI. The CDR3 spans 13 residues. Trimming left V 6 bases short and J 7 bases short, with 16 bases between. Concerning this clone: As yet, its antigen is unknown.

The chain couples TRBV2 to TRBJ2-7; tentative D call: TRBD1 (7 bases). This clonotype was obtained from a man between 18 and 29 years old in good health. Some clones in this sample may be carry-over from other donors' samples. The specimen sequenced was memory CD4+ T cells from PBMCs. Subset defined: CD45RA-negative fraction. Here the CDR3 reads CASRGGQPREQYF. CDR3 in DNA: TGTGCCAGCAGGGGGGGACAGCCGAGGGAGCAGTACTTC.